What follows are 26 T cell receptor beta chains derived from one specimen sequenced in a study of blood T cell repertoires in COVID-19. The assay was immunoSEQ multiplex PCR, and TCRdb's table has in-frame clones only and misses some. The sample yields 280,000 or so clones, about 91% seen once. Sequencing was performed on peripheral blood. The receptors here all came from a young woman who had recovered from COVID-19.

The CDR3 DNA sequence: TGCAGCGTTGAGTCCGGGGGAAATGGCTACACCTTC. Protein: CSVESGGNGYTF. The chain employs TRBV29-1 and TRBJ1-2, with a possible D match to TRBD1 (5 bases). This CDR3 comprises 12 residues. The V gene lost 3 bases and the J gene lost 6 bases, with 11 bases spanning the gap. Germline CDR1 SQVTM, CDR2 ANQGSEA.

V and J are TRBV19 and TRBJ1-6; 9 positions match TRBD1. The CDR3 covers 16 residues. Germline CDR1 is LNHDA and CDR2 is SQIVND (reference sequence). Trimming cost V 5 bases and J 7 bases; bases outside gene matches: 9. The CDR3 here is CASSSAKGTGNSPLHF. Written as DNA, the CDR3 is TGTGCCAGTAGTTCGGCAAAAGGGACAGGGAATTCACCCCTCCACTTT.

J is TRBJ2-1 and V is TRBV7-2, with 7 bases lining up with TRBD1. Germline trimming cut 10 bases from V and 2 bases from J; bases unmatched to any gene: 2. There are 12 residues in the CDR3. The germline V gene encodes CDR1 SGHTA and CDR2 FQGNSA. The CDR3 coding sequence is TGTGCCACCGGGACAGCCTACAATGAGCAGTTCTTC. Translating it yields CATGTAYNEQFF.

The rearrangement joins TRBV7-2 to TRBJ1-1; D possibly corresponds to TRBD1 (6 bases). The length of the CDR3 is 14 residues. Trimming pared 6 bases from V and 1 base from J, leaving 12 bases between. From germline, CDR1 is SGHTA and CDR2 FQGNSA. The CDR3 protein is CASRQQGGNTEAFF. CDR3 DNA sequence: TGTGCCAGCAGACAACAGGGTGGGAACACTGAAGCTTTCTTT.

This clone came up once. V usage is TRBV7-2 and J usage is TRBJ2-7; TRBD1 aligns across 7 bases. The CDR3 runs to 16 residues. CDR1 is SGHTA and CDR2 is FQGNSA in the germline V gene. Trimming cost V 2 bases and J 3 bases; bases outside gene matches: 10. The CDR3 DNA sequence: TGTGCCAGCAGCTTAAGGATTGGGGACAGCAGCTACGAGCAGTACTTC. As protein: CASSLRIGDSSYEQYF.

This rearrangement joins TRBV19 to TRBJ1-1, with D uncertain. The V and J ends lost 3 bases and 5 bases respectively, with 16 bases between them. This CDR3 spans 15 amino acids. CDR1 and CDR2 from the germline V gene are LNHDA and SQIVND (reference sequence). The CDR3 DNA follows: TGTGCCAGTAGTATTGCGGCCACTCGAGGGACTGAAGCTTTCTTT. Translated, it gives CASSIAATRGTEAFF.

The chain combines TRBV19 with TRBJ1-5, with D tentatively TRBD1 (5 bases). The ends were cut back, 6 bases at V and 4 bases at J, with 16 bases in the middle. Germline V gene sequence: CDR1 LNHDA, CDR2 SQIVND (reference sequence). The CDR3 runs to 15 residues. The chain's CDR3 is CASSPGRQRNQPQHF. CDR3 in DNA: TGTGCCAGTAGCCCAGGGAGGCAGCGGAATCAGCCCCAGCATTTT. Full variable domain (missing parts from reference TRBV19 and TRBJ1-5): DGGITQSPKYLFRKEGQNVTLSCEQNLNHDAMYWYRQDPGQGLRLIYYSQIVNDFQKGDIAEGYSVSREKKESFPLTVTSAQKNPTAFYLCASSPGRQRNQPQHFGDGTRLSIL.

This clone was detected only once. The chain employs TRBV6-1 and TRBJ1-1; 8 positions match TRBD1. After removal of 3 bases from V and 0 bases from J, the junction contained 9 bases not matched to a gene. CDR1 is MNHNS, CDR2 SASEGT, per germline. This CDR3 is 17 amino acids long. The CDR3 nucleotides are TGTGCCAGCAGTGATTGGGACAGGACTATAATGAACACTGAAGCTTTCTTT. Translation: CASSDWDRTIMNTEAFF.

V and J are TRBV2 and TRBJ1-2, with D uncertain. The CDR3 consists of 14 residues. The germline V gene encodes CDR1 SNHLY and CDR2 FYNNEI. The ends were cut back, 0 bases at V and 8 bases at J, with 13 bases in the middle. The CDR3 coding sequence is TGTGCCAGCAGTGAAGCGGGCACCCCTGAGGGCTACACCTTC. Translation: CASSEAGTPEGYTF.

This clone was recorded a few times. In the same sample, other DNA sequences code for this CDR3. CDR3 amino acids: CASSIGQYTEAFF. The CDR3 coding sequence is TGTGCCAGTAGTATCGGACAGTACACTGAAGCTTTCTTT. V and J are TRBV19 and TRBJ1-1; possible D gene TRBD1, 6 bases. Germline V gene sequence: CDR1 LNHDA, CDR2 SQIVND (reference sequence). Trimming stripped 3 bases from V and 3 bases from J, with 8 bases between. The length of the CDR3 is 13 residues.

As concerns this clone: Other DNA sequences in this sample translate to the same CDR3. The chain couples TRBV2 to TRBJ1-5; 9 nucleotides align to TRBD1. Trimming removed 4 bases from V and 5 bases from J; junction bases left unmatched: 0. The CDR3 has 13 residues. Per the germline V gene, CDR1 is SNHLY and CDR2 is FYNNEI. CDR3 protein: CASSGTGDQPQHF. The DNA of the CDR3 is TGTGCCAGCAGTGGGACAGGGGATCAGCCCCAGCATTTT.

Here the CDR3 DNA reads TGTGCCAGCAGTGAGGTAGCGGGGGACTACGAGCAGTACTTC. As protein: CASSEVAGDYEQYF. V and J are TRBV2 and TRBJ2-7, with TRBD2 matching over 9 bases. V lost 3 bases, J lost 3 bases, and 3 bases stayed unmatched. The CDR3 contains 14 residues. Germline V CDR1 and CDR2: SNHLY, FYNNEI. The entire variable domain, with the rest obtained from reference TRBV2 and TRBJ2-7, is as follows: EPEVTQTPSHQVTQMGQEVILRCVPISNHLYFYWYRQILGQKVEFLVSFYNNEISEKSEIFDDQFSVERPDGSNFTLKIRSTKLEDSAMYFCASSEVAGDYEQYFGPGTRLTVT.

This clone was recorded a few times. The CDR3 DNA reads as TGTGCCAGCAGCTCTGTTTCCGGGGCCAACGTCCTGACTTTC. Its protein is CASSSVSGANVLTF. The chain is built from TRBV7-2 and TRBJ2-6; D is undetermined. The CDR3 runs 14 residues. Germline V gene sequence: CDR1 SGHTA, CDR2 FQGNSA. V was pared by 4 bases and J by 4 bases, with 8 bases between.

This chain connects TRBV2 to TRBJ1-5; tentatively, D is TRBD1 (5 bases). This CDR3 has 16 amino acids. The germline V gene encodes CDR1 SNHLY and CDR2 FYNNEI. V shed 4 bases and J shed 1 base, with 14 bases lying between them. The CDR3 protein is CASSGPIGASNQPQHF. Written as DNA, the CDR3 is TGTGCCAGCAGTGGGCCTATAGGGGCGAGCAATCAGCCCCAGCATTTT.

The CDR3 region is CASSEDGQGETYGYTF. The CDR3 DNA sequence: TGTGCCAGCAGCGAAGATGGACAGGGGGAGACCTATGGCTACACCTTC. V usage is TRBV5-4 and J usage is TRBJ1-2, with 10 bases aligning to TRBD1. V lost 4 bases to trimming and J lost 4 bases; unmatched junction nucleotides: 10. The CDR3 has 16 residues. Germline CDR1 and CDR2: SGHNT and YYREEE (reference sequence).

This clone was seen once. V usage is TRBV3-1 (or the pseudogene TRBV3-2) and J usage is TRBJ1-2; possible D gene TRBD1, 5 bases. Trimming cost V 4 bases and J 6 bases, with 15 bases left between them. The CDR3 has 14 residues. Germline values: CDR1 LGHDT, CDR2 YNNKEL (reference sequence). The CDR3: CASSPSTGGDGYTF. The CDR3 DNA reads as TGTGCCAGCAGCCCCAGCACAGGAGGGGATGGCTACACCTTC.

The chain has TRBV29-1 and TRBJ2-2; 10 bases agree with TRBD1. The CDR3 extends over 15 amino acids. Germline-derived CDR1 and CDR2 are SQVTM and ANQGSEA. V was clipped by 6 bases and J by 2 bases; unmatched bases: 6. The CDR3 DNA sequence: TGCAGCGTCGTCGACAGGGGGCCCAACACCGGGGAGCTGTTTTTT. Translated: CSVVDRGPNTGELFF.

The rearrangement joins TRBV29-1 to TRBJ2-7; a possible D gene is TRBD1 (5 bases). Trimming stripped 4 bases from V and 1 base from J, with 8 bases between. The CDR3 runs to 12 residues. Germline V gene sequence: CDR1 SQVTM, CDR2 ANQGSEA. CDR3 amino acids: CSVARDSYEQYF. CDR3 DNA sequence: TGCAGCGTTGCCAGGGATTCCTACGAGCAGTACTTC.

The chain is built from TRBV18 and TRBJ2-7; TRBD2 agrees at 7 bases. V gave up 4 bases and J gave up 7 bases; unmatched junction bases: 10. The CDR3 has 14 residues. The germline gives CDR1 KGHSH, CDR2 LQKENI. CDR3 DNA: TGTGCCAGCTCACGAAGCGGGACCGTGGGGGAGCAGTACTTC. Protein sequence: CASSRSGTVGEQYF.

This clone was detected a few times. The chain employs TRBV7-2 and TRBJ1-2; 7 bases agree with TRBD1. Germline CDR1 and CDR2: SGHTA and FQGNSA. The CDR3 totals 17 residues. Unmatched junction bases numbered 18, after V lost 3 bases and J lost 8 bases. CDR3 sequence: CASSFPGEVGRGNGYTF. CDR3 DNA sequence: TGTGCCAGCAGCTTCCCCGGGGAGGTGGGCAGGGGGAACGGCTACACCTTC.

CDR3 in DNA: TGTGCCAGCAGCCAAGTCTGGGAGGGGTCCTACAATGAGCAGTTCTTC. Translating it yields CASSQVWEGSYNEQFF. The chain is built from TRBV3-1 (or the pseudogene TRBV3-2) and TRBJ2-1; 7 bases fit TRBD2. After removal of 1 base from V and 1 base from J, the junction contained 4 bases not matched to a gene. Germline CDR1 reads LGHDT; CDR2 reads YNNKEL (reference sequence). The length of the CDR3 is 16 residues.

This clone was observed once. The V gene is TRBV7-2, the J gene TRBJ2-7; no firm D call. Germline assignment: CDR1 SGHTA and CDR2 FQGNSA. Between the trimmed V and J ends, which lost 5 bases and 0 bases, there was a span of 11 bases. The CDR3 runs 14 residues. This CDR3 is CASSRSYTSYEQYF. As DNA, the CDR3 is TGTGCCAGCAGCCGCAGTTACACCTCCTACGAGCAGTACTTC. The entire variable domain, with the rest obtained from reference TRBV7-2 and TRBJ2-7, is as follows: GAGVSQSPSNKVTEKGKDVELRCDPISGHTALYWYRQSLGQGLEFLIYFQGNSAPDKSGLPSDRFSAERTGGSVSTLTIQRTQQEDSAVYLCASSRSYTSYEQYFGPGTRLTVT.

The gene calls are TRBV4-3 and TRBJ1-4; TRBD1 aligns across 9 bases. The CDR3 sequence is 19 residues long. The V and J ends lost 0 bases and 0 bases, in that order; junction bases with no gene match: 8. Germline V lookup: CDR1 LGHNA, CDR2 YSLEER. CDR3 coding DNA: TGCGCCAGCAGCCAAGAACTGGGGACAGGGACCGCAACTAATGAAAAACTGTTTTTT. Amino acids: CASSQELGTGTATNEKLFF.

The rearrangement uses TRBV19 and TRBJ2-1, with 9 bases aligning to TRBD2. The trim removed 3 bases at V and 4 bases at J, leaving 1 base unmatched. CDR1 is LNHDA and CDR2 is SQIVND in the germline V gene (reference sequence). The CDR3 is 14 residues long. The CDR3: CASSILAGYNEQFF. The DNA for the CDR3 is TGTGCCAGTAGTATCCTAGCGGGGTACAATGAGCAGTTCTTC.

The V gene is TRBV4-2, the J gene TRBJ2-5, with a possible D match to TRBD2 (6 bases). Germline assignment: CDR1 LGHNA and CDR2 YNFKEQ. The CDR3 is 17 amino acids. V was pared by 0 bases and J by 5 bases, with 19 bases between. The CDR3 DNA reads as TGTGCCAGCAGCCAAGAGACCACCAGGGCTGGGGGGGAGACCCAGTACTTC. This codes for CASSQETTRAGGETQYF.

This clone occurred many times. The chain recombines TRBV6-4 with TRBJ2-2; D might be TRBD1 (6 bases). The V gene lost 2 bases and the J gene lost 6 bases, with 13 bases spanning the gap. Per the germline V gene, CDR1 is MRHNA and CDR2 is SNTAGT. The CDR3 runs 15 residues. CDR3 DNA: TGTGCCAGCAGTGACGGGCCAGAGGGGGCCGGGGAGCTGTTTTTT. This encodes CASSDGPEGAGELFF.